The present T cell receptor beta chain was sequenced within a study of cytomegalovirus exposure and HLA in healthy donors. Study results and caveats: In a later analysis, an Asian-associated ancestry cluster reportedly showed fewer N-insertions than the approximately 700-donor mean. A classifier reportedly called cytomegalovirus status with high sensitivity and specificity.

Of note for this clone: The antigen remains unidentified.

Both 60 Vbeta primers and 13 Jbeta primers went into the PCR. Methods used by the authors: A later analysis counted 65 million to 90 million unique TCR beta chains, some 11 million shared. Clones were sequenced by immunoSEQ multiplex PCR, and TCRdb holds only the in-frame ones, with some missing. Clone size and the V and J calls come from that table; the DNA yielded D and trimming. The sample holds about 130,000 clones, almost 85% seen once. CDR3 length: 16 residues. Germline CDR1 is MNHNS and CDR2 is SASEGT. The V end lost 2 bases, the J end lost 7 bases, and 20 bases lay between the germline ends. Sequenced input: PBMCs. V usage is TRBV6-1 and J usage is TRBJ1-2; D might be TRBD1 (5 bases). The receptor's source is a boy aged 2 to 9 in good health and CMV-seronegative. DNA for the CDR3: TGTGCCAGCAGTGAATCGGGAGGGGAGGGGTGGGGTGGCTACACCTTC. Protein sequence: CASSESGGEGWGGYTF.